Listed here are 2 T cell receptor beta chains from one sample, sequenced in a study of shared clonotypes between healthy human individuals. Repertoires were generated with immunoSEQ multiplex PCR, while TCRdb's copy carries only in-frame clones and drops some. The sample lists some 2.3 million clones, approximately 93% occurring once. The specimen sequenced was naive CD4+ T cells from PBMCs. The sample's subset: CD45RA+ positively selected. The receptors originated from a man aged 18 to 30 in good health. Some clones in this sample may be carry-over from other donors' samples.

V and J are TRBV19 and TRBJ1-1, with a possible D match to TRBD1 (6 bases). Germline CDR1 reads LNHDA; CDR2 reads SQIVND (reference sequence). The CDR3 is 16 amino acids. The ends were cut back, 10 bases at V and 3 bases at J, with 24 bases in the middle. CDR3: CATEGGGLGRHTEAFF. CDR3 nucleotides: TGTGCCACCGAAGGTGGGGGGCTGGGACGCCACACTGAAGCTTTCTTT. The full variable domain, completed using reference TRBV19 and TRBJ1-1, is DGGITQSPKYLFRKEGQNVTLSCEQNLNHDAMYWYRQDPGQGLRLIYYSQIVNDFQKGDIAEGYSVSREKKESFPLTVTSAQKNPTAFYLCATEGGGLGRHTEAFFGQGTRLTVV.

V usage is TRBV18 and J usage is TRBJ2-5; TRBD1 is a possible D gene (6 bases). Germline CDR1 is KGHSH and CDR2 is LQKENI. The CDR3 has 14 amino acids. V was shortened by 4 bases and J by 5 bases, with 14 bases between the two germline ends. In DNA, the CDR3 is TGTGCCAGCTCACGACAGGCTCCAGGGGAGACCCAGTACTTC. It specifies CASSRQAPGETQYF.